Shown below are 13 T cell receptor beta chains from a single sample sequenced in a study of blood T cell repertoires in COVID-19 (TCRdb year 2020). Library construction relied on the immunoSEQ multiplex PCR assay. TCRdb re-hosts the immuneACCESS table, in-frame sequences only. Its copies lack some clones; in the studies checked, an unresolved V gene accounts for under half of them, and the cause for the rest is not known. This sample has 240,000 or so clones in its table, and 80% to 90% of those were observed once. The ten largest clones add up to approximately 9% of the sample. The source material was PBMCs or T cells enriched from blood (not recorded which). Receptors were obtained from a man aged 35 to 55 who had recovered from COVID-19.

The chain has TRBV5-1 and TRBJ1-1; 10 positions agree with TRBD1. Germline V gives CDR1 SGHRS, CDR2 YFSETQ. Losses at the gene ends were 4 bases for V and 2 bases for J; bases not matched to a gene: 5. There are 15 residues in the CDR3. CDR3 nucleotide sequence: TGCGCCAGCAGCGTAAGACAGGGGGCAAACACTGAAGCTTTCTTT. Residues: CASSVRQGANTEAFF. Full variable domain (remainder filled in from reference TRBV5-1 and TRBJ1-1): KAGVTQTPRYLIKTRGQQVTLSCSPISGHRSVSWYQQTPGQGLQFLFEYFSETQRNKGNFPGRFSGRQFSNSRSEMNVSTLELGDSALYLCASSVRQGANTEAFFGQGTRLTVV.

This clone was counted between two and nine times. The CDR3 DNA follows: TGTGCCAGCAGTTTATATCCTCGGGCTAGCGGCGCCGAGCAGTACTTC. Amino acid sequence: CASSLYPRASGAEQYF. V and J are TRBV27 and TRBJ2-7; 7 nucleotides match TRBD2. Trimming took 1 base from V and 6 from J; bases not matched to a gene: 12. CDR1 is MNHEY, CDR2 SMNVEV, per germline (reference sequence). This CDR3 has 16 residues.

In its sample, this clone was seen a few times. This chain links TRBV4-1 with TRBJ1-2; D possibly corresponds to TRBD1 (6 bases). V was pared by 0 bases and J by 6 bases, with 11 bases between. CDR3 length: 14 residues. Germline V gene lookup returns CDR1 MGHRA and CDR2 YSYEKL. The CDR3 nucleotides are TGCGCCAGCAGCCAAGATCGAGGGGGGGATGGCTACACCTTC. It translates to CASSQDRGGDGYTF.

The chain links TRBV19 to TRBJ1-5; the match to TRBD1 covers 11 bases. This CDR3 is built from 15 residues. Germline CDR1 is LNHDA and CDR2 is SQIVND (reference sequence). J gave up 6 bases and V 4 bases, and 5 bases lay outside the gene matches. CDR3 loop: CASSTLGTGGQPQHF. CDR3 nucleotide sequence: TGTGCCAGTAGTACCCTTGGGACAGGGGGTCAGCCCCAGCATTTT. Full variable domain (outside the CDR3, taken from reference TRBV19 and TRBJ1-5): DGGITQSPKYLFRKEGQNVTLSCEQNLNHDAMYWYRQDPGQGLRLIYYSQIVNDFQKGDIAEGYSVSREKKESFPLTVTSAQKNPTAFYLCASSTLGTGGQPQHFGDGTRLSIL.

The chain has TRBV5-1 and TRBJ2-3; D not resolved. In germline, CDR1 is SGHRS, CDR2 YFSETQ. This CDR3 has 15 residues. The V end was cut by 1 base, the J end by 0 bases, with 9 bases between. The CDR3, as DNA: TGCGCCAGCAGCTTGACGGTGGTTAGCACAGATACGCAGTATTTT. Protein product: CASSLTVVSTDTQYF.

The gene calls are TRBV5-1 and TRBJ2-1, with TRBD2 matching over 9 bases. Germline CDR1 reads SGHRS; CDR2 reads YFSETQ. There are 17 residues in the CDR3. The trim removed 0 bases at V and 10 bases at J, leaving 14 bases unmatched. CDR3 DNA sequence: TGCGCCAGCAGCTTGGCCGTAGTAGCGGGGGCCATTTACGAGCAGTTCTTC. Translation gives CASSLAVVAGAIYEQFF.

The chain links TRBV7-2 to TRBJ1-5, with D unresolved. Germline lookup yields CDR1 SGHTA and CDR2 FQGNSA. The CDR3 has 13 residues. V was trimmed by 5 bases and J by 7 bases, leaving 12 bases between them. This CDR3 is CASSPSRSQPQHF. In nucleotides, the CDR3 is TGTGCCAGCAGCCCCTCCAGGTCCCAGCCCCAGCATTTT.

This clone was seen just once. The gene calls are TRBV4-1 and TRBJ2-3, with TRBD2 identical over 8 bases. Per the germline V gene, CDR1 is MGHRA and CDR2 is YSYEKL. CDR3 size: 19 residues. With 0 bases clipped from V and 4 bases from J, the junction kept 15 bases outside the gene matches. The CDR3 nucleotides read TGCGCCAGCAGCCAAGAGGACCCCTTAGCGGGACGAGGGGCAGATACGCAGTATTTT. Its translation is CASSQEDPLAGRGADTQYF.

This rearrangement joins TRBV5-8 to TRBJ2-7; D not resolved. The germline CDR1 and CDR2 sequences are SGHTS and YDEGEE. The CDR3 sequence is 13 residues long. V was clipped by 0 bases and J by 1 base, with 5 bases between them. In DNA, the CDR3 is TGTGCCAGCAGCTTGGGCAGTTCCTACGAGCAGTACTTC. It encodes CASSLGSSYEQYF.

CDR3: CSAFDSGYTF. In DNA, the CDR3 is TGCAGCGCCTTTGACAGTGGCTACACCTTC. V and J are TRBV29-1 and TRBJ1-2; the D gene is possibly TRBD1 (5 bases). V dropped 7 bases and J dropped 7 bases, with 10 bases sitting between them. This CDR3 region has 10 residues. Germline values: CDR1 SQVTM, CDR2 ANQGSEA.

The gene calls are TRBV5-4 and TRBJ1-1; 7 nucleotides match TRBD1. The junction had 6 bases not matched to a gene; V was cut back by 0 bases and J by 4 bases. CDR1 and CDR2 from the germline V gene are SGHNT and YYREEE (reference sequence). CDR3 length: 15 residues. This CDR3 is CASSLGRGGGTEAFF. CDR3 nucleotides: TGTGCCAGCAGCTTGGGAAGAGGGGGCGGCACTGAAGCTTTCTTT.

This clone was seen only a few times. This sequence joins TRBV5-4 and TRBJ1-1, with D possibly being TRBD1 (6 bases). Trimming took off 1 base at V and 4 bases at J, with 14 bases between the two ends. CDR1 is SGHNT, CDR2 YYREEE, per germline (reference sequence). The CDR3 contains 15 residues. The CDR3 DNA reads as TGTGCCAGCAGCTTGTCTTATGGGGGCAGCACTGAAGCTTTCTTT. Protein sequence: CASSLSYGGSTEAFF.

This rearrangement joins TRBV6-2 or TRBV6-3 to TRBJ1-1, with D unresolved. Trimming stripped 0 bases from V and 9 bases from J, with 11 bases between. The length of the CDR3 is 13 residues. Germline CDR1 is MNHEY and CDR2 is SVGEGT. The CDR3 loop is CASSYSDGIKAFF. The CDR3, as DNA: TGTGCCAGCAGTTACTCTGACGGGATAAAAGCTTTCTTT.